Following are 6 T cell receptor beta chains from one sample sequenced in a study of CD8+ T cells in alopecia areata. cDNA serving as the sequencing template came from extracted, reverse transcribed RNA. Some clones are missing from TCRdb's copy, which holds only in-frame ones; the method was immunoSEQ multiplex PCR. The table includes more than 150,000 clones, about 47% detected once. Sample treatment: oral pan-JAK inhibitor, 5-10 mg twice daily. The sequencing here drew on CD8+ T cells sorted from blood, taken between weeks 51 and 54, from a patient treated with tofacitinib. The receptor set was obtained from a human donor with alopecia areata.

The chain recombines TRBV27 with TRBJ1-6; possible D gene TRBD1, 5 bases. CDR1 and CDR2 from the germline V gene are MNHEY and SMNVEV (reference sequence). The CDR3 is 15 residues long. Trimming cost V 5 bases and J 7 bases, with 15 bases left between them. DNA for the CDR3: TGTGCCAGCAGTCACCCGGGGGGACCAAATTCACCCCTCCACTTT. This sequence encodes CASSHPGGPNSPLHF.

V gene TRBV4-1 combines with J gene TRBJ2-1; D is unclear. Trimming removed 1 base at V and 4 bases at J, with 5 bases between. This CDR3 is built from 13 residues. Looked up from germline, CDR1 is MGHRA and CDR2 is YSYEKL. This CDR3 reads CASSQGYYNEQFF. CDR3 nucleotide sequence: TGCGCCAGCAGCCAAGGGTATTACAATGAGCAGTTCTTC.

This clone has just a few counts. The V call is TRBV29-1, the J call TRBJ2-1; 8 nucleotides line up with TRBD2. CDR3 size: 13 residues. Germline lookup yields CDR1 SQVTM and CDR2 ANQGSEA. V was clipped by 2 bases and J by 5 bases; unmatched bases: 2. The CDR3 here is CSVEPGLDNEQFF. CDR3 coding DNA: TGCAGCGTTGAACCGGGACTAGACAATGAGCAGTTCTTC.

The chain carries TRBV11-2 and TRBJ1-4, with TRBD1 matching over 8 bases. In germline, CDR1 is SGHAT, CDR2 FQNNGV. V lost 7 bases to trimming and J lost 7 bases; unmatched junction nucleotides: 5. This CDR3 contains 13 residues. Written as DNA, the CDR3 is TGTGCCAGCAATGGGCAGGGGGCTGAAAAACTGTTTTTT. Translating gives CASNGQGAEKLFF.

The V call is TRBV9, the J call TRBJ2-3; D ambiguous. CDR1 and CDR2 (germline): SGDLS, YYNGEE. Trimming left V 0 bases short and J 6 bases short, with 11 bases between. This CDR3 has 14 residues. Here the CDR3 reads CASSVDTTADTQYF. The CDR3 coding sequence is TGTGCCAGCAGCGTAGATACGACTGCTGATACGCAGTATTTT.

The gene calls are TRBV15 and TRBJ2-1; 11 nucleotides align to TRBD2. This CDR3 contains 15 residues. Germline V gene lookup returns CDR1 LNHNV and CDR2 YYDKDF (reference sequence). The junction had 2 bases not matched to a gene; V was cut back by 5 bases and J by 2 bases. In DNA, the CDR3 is TGTGCCACCAGCGTGGGACTAGCGGCCTACAATGAGCAGTTCTTC. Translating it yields CATSVGLAAYNEQFF.